Sequencing of this T cell receptor beta chain was carried out in a study of shared clonotypes between healthy human individuals. To note about this clone: Its antigen is unknown.

Using immunoSEQ multiplex PCR, the repertoire was profiled, and TCRdb retains in-frame clones only, with some absent. The sample has some 380,000 clones, around 96% seen once. Each donor was a Caucasian adult residing in Nashville, Tennessee. The CD8 memory fraction combined CD45RO+ cells with TemRA cells (CCR7-negative CD45RA+). J lost 3 bases, V lost 3 bases, and 5 bases had no gene match. The CDR3 length is 15 residues. Germline V CDR1 and CDR2: MDHEN, SYDVKM. General study points: Rarefaction revealed incomplete sorted-subset sequencing despite large depth.

This clonotype was obtained from a young man in good health. Specimen: memory CD8+ T cells sorted from blood. Subset reported: CD45RO+ cells pooled with CCR7-negative TemRA cells. This chain links TRBV28 with TRBJ2-3, with 8 bases aligning to TRBD2. CDR3 protein: CASSFFAGGTDTQYF. The CDR3, as DNA: TGTGCCAGCAGTTTCTTTGCGGGGGGTACAGATACGCAGTATTTT.